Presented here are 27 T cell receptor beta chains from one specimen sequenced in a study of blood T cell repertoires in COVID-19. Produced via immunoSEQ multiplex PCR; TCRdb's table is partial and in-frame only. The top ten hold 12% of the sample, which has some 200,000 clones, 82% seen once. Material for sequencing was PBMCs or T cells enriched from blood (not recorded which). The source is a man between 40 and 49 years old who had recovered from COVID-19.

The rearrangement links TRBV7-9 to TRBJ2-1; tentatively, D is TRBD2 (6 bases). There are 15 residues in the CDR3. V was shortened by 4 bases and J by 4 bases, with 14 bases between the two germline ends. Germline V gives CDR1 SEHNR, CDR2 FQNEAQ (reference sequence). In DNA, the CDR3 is TGTGCCAGCAGCTCGGGAGAGCGGGCTTACAATGAGCAGTTCTTC. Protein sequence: CASSSGERAYNEQFF.

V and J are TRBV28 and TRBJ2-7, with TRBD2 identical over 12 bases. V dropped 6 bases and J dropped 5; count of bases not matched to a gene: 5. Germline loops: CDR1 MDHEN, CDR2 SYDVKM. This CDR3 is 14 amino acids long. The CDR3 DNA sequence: TGTGCCAGCAGACGGACTAGCGGGATTGACGAGCAGTACTTC. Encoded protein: CASRRTSGIDEQYF.

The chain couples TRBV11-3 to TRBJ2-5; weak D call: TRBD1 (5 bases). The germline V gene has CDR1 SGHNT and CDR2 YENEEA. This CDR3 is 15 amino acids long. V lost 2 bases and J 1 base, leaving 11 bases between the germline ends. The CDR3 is CASSLYGHLQETQYF. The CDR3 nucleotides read TGTGCCAGCAGCTTATACGGACACCTCCAAGAGACCCAGTACTTC.

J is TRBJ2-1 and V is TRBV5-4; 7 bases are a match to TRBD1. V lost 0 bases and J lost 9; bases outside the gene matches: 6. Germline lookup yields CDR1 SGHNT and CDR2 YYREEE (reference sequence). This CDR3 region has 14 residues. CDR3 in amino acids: CASSLATGAGEQFF. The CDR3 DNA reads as TGTGCCAGCAGCTTGGCCACAGGGGCGGGTGAGCAGTTCTTC.

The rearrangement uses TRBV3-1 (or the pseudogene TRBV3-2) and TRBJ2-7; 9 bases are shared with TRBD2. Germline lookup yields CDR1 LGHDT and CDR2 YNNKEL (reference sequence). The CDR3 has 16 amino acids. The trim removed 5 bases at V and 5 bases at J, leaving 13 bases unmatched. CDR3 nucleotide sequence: TGTGCCAGCAGCTACATTACCGGGACTAGCATCAACGAGCAGTACTTC. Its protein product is CASSYITGTSINEQYF.

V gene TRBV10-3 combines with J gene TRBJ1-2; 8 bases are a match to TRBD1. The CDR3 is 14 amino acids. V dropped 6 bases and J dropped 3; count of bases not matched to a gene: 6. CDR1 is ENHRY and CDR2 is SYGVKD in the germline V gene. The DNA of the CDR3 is TGTGCCATCAGCGGACAGGGCTTTGACTATGGCTACACCTTC. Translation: CAISGQGFDYGYTF.

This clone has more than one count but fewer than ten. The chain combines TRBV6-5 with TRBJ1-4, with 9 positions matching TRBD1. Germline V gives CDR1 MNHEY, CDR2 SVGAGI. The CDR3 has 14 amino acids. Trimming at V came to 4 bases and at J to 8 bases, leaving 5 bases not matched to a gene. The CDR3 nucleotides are TGTGCCAGCAGTTCCGGGACAGGGCGGGAAAAACTGTTTTTT. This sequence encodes CASSSGTGREKLFF.

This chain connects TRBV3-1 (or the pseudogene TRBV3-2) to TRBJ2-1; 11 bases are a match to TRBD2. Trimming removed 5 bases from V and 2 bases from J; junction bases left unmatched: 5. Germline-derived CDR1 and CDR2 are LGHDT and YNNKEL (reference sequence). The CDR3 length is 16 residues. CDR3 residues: CASSSPLAGAYNEQFF. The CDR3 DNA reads TGTGCCAGCAGCTCCCCACTAGCGGGAGCCTACAATGAGCAGTTCTTC.

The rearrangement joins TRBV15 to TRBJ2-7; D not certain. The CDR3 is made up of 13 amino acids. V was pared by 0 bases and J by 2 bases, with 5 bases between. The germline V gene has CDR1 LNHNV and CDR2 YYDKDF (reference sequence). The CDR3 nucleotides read TGTGCCACCAGCAGAGAAGACACCTACGAGCAGTACTTC. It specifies CATSREDTYEQYF.

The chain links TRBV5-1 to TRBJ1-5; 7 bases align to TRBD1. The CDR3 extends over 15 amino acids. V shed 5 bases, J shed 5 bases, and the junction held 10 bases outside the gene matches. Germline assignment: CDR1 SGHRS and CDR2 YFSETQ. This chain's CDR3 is CASRERRQGDQPQHF. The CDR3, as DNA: TGCGCCAGCAGGGAGCGACGACAGGGTGATCAGCCCCAGCATTTT.

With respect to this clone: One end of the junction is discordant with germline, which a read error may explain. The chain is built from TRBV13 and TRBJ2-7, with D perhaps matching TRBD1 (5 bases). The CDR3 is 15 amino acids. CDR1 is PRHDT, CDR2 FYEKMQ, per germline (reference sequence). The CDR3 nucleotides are TGTGCCAGCACCTTAGGCCAGGGAAGCTCCTACGAGCAGTACTTC. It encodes CASTLGQGSSYEQYF.

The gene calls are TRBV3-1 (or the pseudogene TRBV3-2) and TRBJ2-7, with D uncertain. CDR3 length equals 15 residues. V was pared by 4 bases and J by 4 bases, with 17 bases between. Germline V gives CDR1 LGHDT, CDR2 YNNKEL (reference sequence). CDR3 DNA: TGTGCCAGCAGCCCCCGAGAGCCTGAGACTTACGAGCAGTACTTC. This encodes CASSPREPETYEQYF.

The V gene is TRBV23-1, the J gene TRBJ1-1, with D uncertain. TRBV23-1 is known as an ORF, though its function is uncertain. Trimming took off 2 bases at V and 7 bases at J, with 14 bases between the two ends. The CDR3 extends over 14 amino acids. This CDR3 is CASSQPDSGIEAFF. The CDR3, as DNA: TGCGCCAGCAGTCAACCGGACTCGGGTATTGAAGCTTTCTTT.

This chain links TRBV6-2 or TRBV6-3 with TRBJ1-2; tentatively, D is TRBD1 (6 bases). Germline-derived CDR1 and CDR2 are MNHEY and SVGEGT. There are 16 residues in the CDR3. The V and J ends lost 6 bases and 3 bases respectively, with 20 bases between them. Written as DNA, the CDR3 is TGTGCCAGCAGCCCCGGGGCCGACAGGATCCACTATGGCTACACCTTC. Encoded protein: CASSPGADRIHYGYTF.

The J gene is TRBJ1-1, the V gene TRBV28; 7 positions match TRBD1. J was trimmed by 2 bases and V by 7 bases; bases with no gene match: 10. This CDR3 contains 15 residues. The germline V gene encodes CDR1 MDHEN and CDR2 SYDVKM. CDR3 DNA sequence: TGTGCCAGCATCCCCTCCGGGACAGTCAACACTGAAGCTTTCTTT. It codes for CASIPSGTVNTEAFF.

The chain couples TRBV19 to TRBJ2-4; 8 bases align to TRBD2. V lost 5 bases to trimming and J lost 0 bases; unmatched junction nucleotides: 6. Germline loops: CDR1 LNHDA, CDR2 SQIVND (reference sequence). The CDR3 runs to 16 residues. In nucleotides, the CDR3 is TGTGCCAGTAGTGTCTCTAGCGGGCTAGCCAAAAACATTCAGTACTTC. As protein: CASSVSSGLAKNIQYF. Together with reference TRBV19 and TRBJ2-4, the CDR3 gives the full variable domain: DGGITQSPKYLFRKEGQNVTLSCEQNLNHDAMYWYRQDPGQGLRLIYYSQIVNDFQKGDIAEGYSVSREKKESFPLTVTSAQKNPTAFYLCASSVSSGLAKNIQYFGAGTRLSVL.

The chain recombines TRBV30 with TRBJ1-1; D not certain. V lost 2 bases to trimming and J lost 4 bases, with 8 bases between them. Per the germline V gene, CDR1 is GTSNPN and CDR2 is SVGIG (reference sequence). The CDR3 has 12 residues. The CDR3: CAWSQEGTEAFF. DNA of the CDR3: TGTGCCTGGAGTCAGGAAGGCACTGAAGCTTTCTTT.

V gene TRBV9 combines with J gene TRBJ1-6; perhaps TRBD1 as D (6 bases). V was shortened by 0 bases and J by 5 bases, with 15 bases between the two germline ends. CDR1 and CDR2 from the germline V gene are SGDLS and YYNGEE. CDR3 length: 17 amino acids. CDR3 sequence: CASSVDSRGHDNSPLHF. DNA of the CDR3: TGTGCCAGCAGCGTAGATTCACGGGGACATGATAATTCACCCCTCCACTTT. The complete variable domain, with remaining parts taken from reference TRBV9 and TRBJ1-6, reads DSGVTQTPKHLITATGQRVTLRCSPRSGDLSVYWYQQSLDQGLQFLIQYYNGEERAKGNILERFSAQQFPDLHSELNLSSLELGDSALYFCASSVDSRGHDNSPLHFGNGTRLTVT.

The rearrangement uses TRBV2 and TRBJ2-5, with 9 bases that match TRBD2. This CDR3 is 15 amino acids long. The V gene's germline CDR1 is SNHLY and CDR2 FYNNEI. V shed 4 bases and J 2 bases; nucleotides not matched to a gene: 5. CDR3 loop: CASSVAGGRQETQYF. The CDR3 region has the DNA TGTGCCAGCAGTGTGGCGGGAGGGAGACAAGAGACCCAGTACTTC.

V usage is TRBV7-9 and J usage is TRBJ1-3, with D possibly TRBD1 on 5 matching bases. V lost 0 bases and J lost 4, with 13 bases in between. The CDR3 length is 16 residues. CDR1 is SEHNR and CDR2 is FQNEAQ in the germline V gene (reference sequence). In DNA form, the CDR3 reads TGTGCCAGCAGCTTAGCGTCCGGGGGATCGGGAAACACCATATATTTT. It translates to CASSLASGGSGNTIYF.

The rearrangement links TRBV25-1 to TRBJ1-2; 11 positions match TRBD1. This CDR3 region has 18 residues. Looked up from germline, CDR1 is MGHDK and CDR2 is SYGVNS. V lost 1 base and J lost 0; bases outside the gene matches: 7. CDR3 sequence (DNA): TGTGCCAGCAGTGAATCCCGGACAGGGGGCTCCTCTAACTATGGCTACACCTTC. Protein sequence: CASSESRTGGSSNYGYTF.

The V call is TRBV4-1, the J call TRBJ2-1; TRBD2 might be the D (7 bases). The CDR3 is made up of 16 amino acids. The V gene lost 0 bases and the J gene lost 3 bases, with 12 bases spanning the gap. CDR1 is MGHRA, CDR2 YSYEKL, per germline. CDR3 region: CASSQERGGYYNEQFF. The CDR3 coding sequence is TGCGCCAGCAGCCAAGAAAGGGGGGGATACTACAATGAGCAGTTCTTC.

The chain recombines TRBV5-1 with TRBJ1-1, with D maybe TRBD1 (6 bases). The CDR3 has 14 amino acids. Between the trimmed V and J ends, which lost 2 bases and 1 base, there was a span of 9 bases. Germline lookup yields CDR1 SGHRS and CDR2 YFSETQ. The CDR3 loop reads CASSFQGQNTEAFF. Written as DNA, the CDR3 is TGCGCCAGCAGCTTCCAGGGACAGAACACTGAAGCTTTCTTT.

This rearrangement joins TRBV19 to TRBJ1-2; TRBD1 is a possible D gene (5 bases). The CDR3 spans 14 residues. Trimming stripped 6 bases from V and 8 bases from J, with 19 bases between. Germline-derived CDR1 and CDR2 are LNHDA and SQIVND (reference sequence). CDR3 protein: CASSTPAGVGGYTF. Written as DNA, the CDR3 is TGTGCCAGTAGCACCCCCGCGGGGGTCGGAGGCTACACCTTC. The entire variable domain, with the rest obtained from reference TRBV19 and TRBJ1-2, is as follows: DGGITQSPKYLFRKEGQNVTLSCEQNLNHDAMYWYRQDPGQGLRLIYYSQIVNDFQKGDIAEGYSVSREKKESFPLTVTSAQKNPTAFYLCASSTPAGVGGYTFGSGTRLTVV.

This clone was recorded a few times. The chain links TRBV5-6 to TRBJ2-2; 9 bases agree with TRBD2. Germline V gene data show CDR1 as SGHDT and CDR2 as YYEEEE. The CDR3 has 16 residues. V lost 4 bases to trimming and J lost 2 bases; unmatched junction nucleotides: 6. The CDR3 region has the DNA TGTGCCAGCAGCCCAGTAGCGGGAGAAAACACCGGGGAGCTGTTTTTT. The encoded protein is CASSPVAGENTGELFF. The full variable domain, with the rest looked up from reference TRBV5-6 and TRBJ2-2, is DAGVTQSPTHLIKTRGQQVTLRCSPKSGHDTVSWYQQALGQGPQFIFQYYEEEERQRGNFPDRFSGHQFPNYSSELNVNALLLGDSALYLCASSPVAGENTGELFFGEGSRLTVL.

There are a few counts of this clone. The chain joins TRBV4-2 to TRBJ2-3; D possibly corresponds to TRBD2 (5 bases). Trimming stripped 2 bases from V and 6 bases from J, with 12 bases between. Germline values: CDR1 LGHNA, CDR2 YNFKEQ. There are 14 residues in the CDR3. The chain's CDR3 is CASSQYLASDTQYF. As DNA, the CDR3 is TGTGCCAGCAGCCAATACTTAGCGAGCGATACGCAGTATTTT.

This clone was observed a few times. CDR3 DNA: TGTGCCAGCAGATACACAGGAACCTACAATGAGCAGTTCTTC. It yields the protein CASRYTGTYNEQFF. The rearrangement uses TRBV27 and TRBJ2-1; the D gene is possibly TRBD1 (5 bases). Trimming removed 6 bases from V and 2 bases from J, with 11 bases in between. The CDR3 is 14 residues long. Germline CDR1 reads MNHEY; CDR2 reads SMNVEV (reference sequence).